This TCR beta chain is from a study of blood T cell repertoires in COVID-19. Study in general: Both acute and convalescent COVID-19 samples were obtained from the United States, Italy and Spain. PBMCs, B-cell-depleted T cells, or T cells were the source of the cDNA or gDNA that made up the material.

Produced via immunoSEQ multiplex PCR; TCRdb's table is partial and in-frame only. The data show 110,000 or so clones, roughly 80% seen once. The sequence derives from a middle-aged man with acute or convalescent COVID-19. The sequencing input was peripheral blood.

This CDR3 reads CASSPDRGDGYTF. Here the CDR3 DNA reads TGTGCCAGCAGCCCCGACAGGGGTGACGGCTACACCTTC. This chain joins TRBV5-4 and TRBJ1-2; TRBD1 matches at 8 bases. Germline trimming cut 4 bases from V and 8 bases from J; bases unmatched to any gene: 7. The CDR3 length is 13 residues. Germline CDR1 SGHNT, CDR2 YYREEE (reference sequence).